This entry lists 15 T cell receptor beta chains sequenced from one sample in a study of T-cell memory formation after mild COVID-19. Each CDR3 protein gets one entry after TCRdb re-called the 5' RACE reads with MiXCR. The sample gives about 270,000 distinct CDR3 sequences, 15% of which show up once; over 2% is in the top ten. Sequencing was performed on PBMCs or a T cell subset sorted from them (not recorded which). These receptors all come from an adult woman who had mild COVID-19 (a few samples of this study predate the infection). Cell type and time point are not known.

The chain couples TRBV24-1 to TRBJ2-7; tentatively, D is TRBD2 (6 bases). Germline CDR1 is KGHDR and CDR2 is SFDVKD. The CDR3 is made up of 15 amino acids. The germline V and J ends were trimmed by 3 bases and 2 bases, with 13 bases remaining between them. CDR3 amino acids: CATSDPGSQPYEQYF. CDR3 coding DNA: TGTGCCACCAGTGATCCCGGGAGCCAACCCTACGAGCAGTACTTC.

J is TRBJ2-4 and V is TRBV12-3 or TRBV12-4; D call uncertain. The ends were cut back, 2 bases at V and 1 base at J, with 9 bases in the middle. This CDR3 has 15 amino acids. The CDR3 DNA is TGTGCCAGCAGTTTAACCCTGTTGGCCAAAAACATTCAGTACTTC. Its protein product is CASSLTLLAKNIQYF.

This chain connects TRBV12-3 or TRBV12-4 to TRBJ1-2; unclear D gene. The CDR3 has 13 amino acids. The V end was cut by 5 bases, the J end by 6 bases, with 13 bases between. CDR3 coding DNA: TGTGCCAGCAGTGCCTGGGAGGGAGATGGCTACACCTTC. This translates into CASSAWEGDGYTF.

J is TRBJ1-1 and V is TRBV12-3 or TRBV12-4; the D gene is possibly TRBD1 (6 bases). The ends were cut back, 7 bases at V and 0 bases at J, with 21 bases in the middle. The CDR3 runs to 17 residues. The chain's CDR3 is CASTKLVGQLLNTEAFF. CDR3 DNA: TGTGCCAGCACCAAGCTAGTAGGACAGCTACTGAACACTGAAGCTTTCTTT.

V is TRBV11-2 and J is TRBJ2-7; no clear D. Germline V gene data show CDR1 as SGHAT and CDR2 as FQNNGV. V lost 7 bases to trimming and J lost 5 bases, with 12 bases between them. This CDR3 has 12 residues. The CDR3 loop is CASTLLLNEQYF. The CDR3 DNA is TGTGCCAGCACTCTCCTCCTGAACGAGCAGTACTTC.

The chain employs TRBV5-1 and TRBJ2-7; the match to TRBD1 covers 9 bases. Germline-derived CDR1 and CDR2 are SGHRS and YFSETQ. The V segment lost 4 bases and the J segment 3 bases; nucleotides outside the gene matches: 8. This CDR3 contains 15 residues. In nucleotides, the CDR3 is TGCGCCAGCAGCAGTGACGACAGGGGGAACTACGAGCAGTACTTC. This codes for CASSSDDRGNYEQYF.

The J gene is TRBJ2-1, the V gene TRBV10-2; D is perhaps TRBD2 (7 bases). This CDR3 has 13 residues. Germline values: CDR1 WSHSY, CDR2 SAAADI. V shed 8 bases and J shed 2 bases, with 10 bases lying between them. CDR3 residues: CASRGAPYNEQFF. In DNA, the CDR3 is TGCGCCAGCCGGGGGGCACCCTACAATGAGCAGTTCTTC.

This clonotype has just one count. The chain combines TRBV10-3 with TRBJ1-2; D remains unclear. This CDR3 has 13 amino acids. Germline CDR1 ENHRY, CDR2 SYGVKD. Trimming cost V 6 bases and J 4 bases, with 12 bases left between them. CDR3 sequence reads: CAIRPEPTYGYTF. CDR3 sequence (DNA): TGTGCCATCAGGCCAGAGCCTACCTATGGCTACACCTTC.

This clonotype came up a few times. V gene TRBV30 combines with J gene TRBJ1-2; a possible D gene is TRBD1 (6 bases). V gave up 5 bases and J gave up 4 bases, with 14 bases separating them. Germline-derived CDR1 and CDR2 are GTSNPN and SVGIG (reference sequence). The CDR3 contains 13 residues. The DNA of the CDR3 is TGTGCCTGGGGTACAGGGTGGGGCTATGGCTACACCTTC. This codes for CAWGTGWGYGYTF.

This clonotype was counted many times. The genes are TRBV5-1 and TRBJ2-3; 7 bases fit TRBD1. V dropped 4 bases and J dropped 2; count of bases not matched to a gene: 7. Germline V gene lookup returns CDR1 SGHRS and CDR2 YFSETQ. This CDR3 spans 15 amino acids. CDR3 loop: CASSMRQGPTDTQYF. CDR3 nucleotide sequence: TGCGCCAGCAGCATGAGACAGGGCCCCACAGATACGCAGTATTTT.

The CDR3 region is CATSDLSGSKTDTQYF. The CDR3 nucleotides read TGTGCCACCAGTGATTTAAGCGGGAGTAAGACAGATACGCAGTATTTT. The chain uses TRBV24-1 and TRBJ2-3; 8 bases align to TRBD2. This CDR3 is built from 16 residues. CDR1 KGHDR and CDR2 SFDVKD come from the germline V gene. Germline trimming cut 1 base from V and 3 bases from J; bases unmatched to any gene: 5.

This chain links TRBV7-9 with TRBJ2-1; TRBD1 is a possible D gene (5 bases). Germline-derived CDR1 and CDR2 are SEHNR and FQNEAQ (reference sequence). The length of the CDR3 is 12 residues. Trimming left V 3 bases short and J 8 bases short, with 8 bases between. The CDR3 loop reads CASSFIGDEQFF. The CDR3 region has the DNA TGTGCCAGCAGCTTCATAGGGGATGAGCAGTTCTTC.

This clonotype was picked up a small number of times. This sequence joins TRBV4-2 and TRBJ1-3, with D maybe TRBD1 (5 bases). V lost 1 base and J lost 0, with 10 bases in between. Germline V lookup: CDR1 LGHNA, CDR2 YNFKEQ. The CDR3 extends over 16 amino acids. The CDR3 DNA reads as TGTGCCAGCAGCCAAGTCAGGACAAACTCTGGAAACACCATATATTTT. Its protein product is CASSQVRTNSGNTIYF.

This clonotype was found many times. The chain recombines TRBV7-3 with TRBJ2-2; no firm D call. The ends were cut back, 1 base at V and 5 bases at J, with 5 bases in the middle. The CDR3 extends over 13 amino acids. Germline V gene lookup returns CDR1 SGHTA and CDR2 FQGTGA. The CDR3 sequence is CASSLRATGELFF. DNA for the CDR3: TGTGCCAGCAGCTTAAGAGCGACCGGGGAGCTGTTTTTT.

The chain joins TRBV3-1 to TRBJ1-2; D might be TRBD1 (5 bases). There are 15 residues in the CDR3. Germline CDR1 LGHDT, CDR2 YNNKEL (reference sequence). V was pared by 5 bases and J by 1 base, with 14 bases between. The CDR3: CASSGFERGNYGYTF. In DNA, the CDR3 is TGTGCCAGCAGCGGGTTCGAGAGGGGTAACTATGGCTACACCTTC.